The next 16 T cell receptor beta chains were all read from a single sample in a study of identifying expanded T cells in peripheral blood. Produced via immunoSEQ multiplex PCR; TCRdb's table is partial and in-frame only. The sample holds 100,000 or so clones, about 89% seen once. Sequencing used blood. Every receptor here comes from a person between 18 and 75 years old in good health.

The chain is built from TRBV7-9 and TRBJ2-7; TRBD1 matches at 10 bases. V lost 5 bases, J lost 3 bases, and 4 bases stayed unmatched. The CDR3 runs to 14 residues. The germline CDR1 and CDR2 sequences are SEHNR and FQNEAQ (reference sequence). The CDR3 loop is CASSARDRGYEQYF. Written as DNA, the CDR3 is TGTGCCAGCAGCGCCCGGGACAGGGGCTACGAGCAGTACTTC.

This chain joins TRBV7-2 and TRBJ2-3; no clear D. Germline CDR1 and CDR2: SGHTA and FQGNSA. This CDR3 region has 14 residues. Trimming removed 5 bases from V and 2 bases from J, with 11 bases in between. The DNA of the CDR3 is TGTGCCAGCAGCGACCGTGGGTACACAGATACGCAGTATTTT. This translates into CASSDRGYTDTQYF.

The rearrangement links TRBV30 to TRBJ1-1; a weak D match, TRBD1 (6 bases). V was cut by 5 bases and J by 1 base, with 17 bases left in between. This CDR3 spans 15 amino acids. Germline lookup yields CDR1 GTSNPN and CDR2 SVGIG (reference sequence). CDR3 in DNA: TGTGCCTGGGATGTCCGACGGGACAAGAACACTGAAGCTTTCTTT. As protein: CAWDVRRDKNTEAFF.

The chain couples TRBV5-8 to TRBJ2-1, with D perhaps TRBD2 (6 bases). The CDR3 length is 16 residues. Per germline, CDR1 SGHTS and CDR2 YDEGEE. V was pared by 2 bases and J by 6 bases, with 18 bases between. The CDR3 DNA sequence: TGTGCCAGCAGCTTTTTCGGAGGGGCAGTTTTCAATGAGCAGTTCTTC. Translated: CASSFFGGAVFNEQFF.

As for this clone: One end of the junction is discordant with germline, which a read error may explain. The CDR3 DNA reads TGTGCCAGCAGTTTGGACCACGAGCGGTACTTC. This gives the protein CASSLDHERYF. This sequence joins TRBV28 and TRBJ2-7, with D unclear. CDR3 length: 11 residues. Germline CDR1 and CDR2: MDHEN and SYDVKM.

This clone was observed once. CDR3 sequence reads: CASSPPRVGTEAFF. The CDR3 region has the DNA TGTGCCAGCAGTCCACCAAGAGTGGGCACTGAAGCTTTCTTT. The chain carries TRBV27 and TRBJ1-1; D is ambiguous. Germline assignment: CDR1 MNHEY and CDR2 SMNVEV (reference sequence). The CDR3 spans 14 residues. The V end lost 5 bases, the J end lost 4 bases, and 14 bases lay between the germline ends.

This clone was detected once. The CDR3 region is CTSSQDLTALWHNEQFF. For the CDR3, the DNA is TGCACCAGCAGCCAAGATCTGACGGCCCTTTGGCACAATGAGCAGTTCTTC. The chain employs TRBV1 and TRBJ2-1. TRBV1 corresponds to a pseudogene. The CDR3 consists of 17 residues.

CDR3 sequence (DNA): TGTGCCAGCAGCTTACGACTAGCGGGGGGGCCCGTGGTTCTTGGCACGCAGTATTTT. It specifies CASSLRLAGGPVVLGTQYF. The chain links TRBV7-2 to TRBJ2-3; 14 bases are a match to TRBD2. V dropped 2 bases and J dropped 9; count of bases not matched to a gene: 16. The CDR3 length is 19 residues. Germline lookup yields CDR1 SGHTA and CDR2 FQGNSA.

This sequence joins TRBV28 and TRBJ2-3; 13 nucleotides line up with TRBD2. Germline assignment: CDR1 MDHEN and CDR2 SYDVKM. The junction had 11 bases not matched to a gene; V was cut back by 6 bases and J by 5 bases. This CDR3 region has 17 residues. CDR3 DNA: TGTGCCAGCAGGTCAACTAGCGGGGGGGCCCCGGAAGATACGCAGTATTTT. It yields the protein CASRSTSGGAPEDTQYF.

The rearrangement joins TRBV27 to TRBJ1-2; a possible D gene is TRBD1 (5 bases). This CDR3 contains 14 residues. Germline CDR1 is MNHEY and CDR2 is SMNVEV (reference sequence). Trimming took 1 base from V and 8 from J, leaving 14 bases between them. The CDR3 spells CASSLFGPRGGYTF. The CDR3 DNA follows: TGTGCCAGCAGTTTATTCGGACCACGGGGGGGCTACACCTTC.

The rearrangement uses TRBV7-2 and TRBJ2-5; a possible D gene is TRBD2 (5 bases). This CDR3 comprises 14 residues. CDR1 is SGHTA, CDR2 FQGNSA, per germline. The V end was cut by 4 bases, the J end by 2 bases, with 11 bases between. CDR3 in DNA: TGTGCCAGCAGCTGGAGGCCGGGGCAAGAGACCCAGTACTTC. Translating gives CASSWRPGQETQYF.

The V gene is TRBV13, the J gene TRBJ2-7, with 7 positions matching TRBD1. CDR3 length equals 12 residues. The V gene's germline CDR1 is PRHDT and CDR2 FYEKMQ (reference sequence). Unmatched junction bases numbered 10, after V lost 5 bases and J lost 12 bases. The CDR3 spells CASSSRQGVLYF. Written as DNA, the CDR3 is TGTGCCAGCAGCAGCCGACAGGGAGTGTTGTACTTC.

The rearrangement joins TRBV18 to TRBJ2-2; 9 bases agree with TRBD1. Losses at the gene ends were 5 bases for V and 0 bases for J; bases not matched to a gene: 10. Germline CDR1 is KGHSH and CDR2 is LQKENI. The CDR3 consists of 18 residues. The CDR3 region has the DNA TGTGCCAGCTCATGGGGACAGGGATTTACTACGAACACCGGGGAGCTGTTTTTT. Protein: CASSWGQGFTTNTGELFF.

The J gene is TRBJ2-1, the V gene TRBV7-2; 10 bases match TRBD2. This CDR3 is built from 17 residues. Germline lookup yields CDR1 SGHTA and CDR2 FQGNSA. V gave up 1 base and J gave up 7 bases; unmatched junction bases: 10. CDR3 coding DNA: TGTGCCAGCAGCTTAGTCGGTAGCGGGGGGCTGGGGAATGAGCAGTTCTTC. Its translation: CASSLVGSGGLGNEQFF.

The V call is TRBV27, the J call TRBJ2-7; a weak D match, TRBD2 (7 bases). Germline CDR1 is MNHEY and CDR2 is SMNVEV (reference sequence). Trimming cost V 0 bases and J 3 bases, with 9 bases left between them. The CDR3 is made up of 14 amino acids. The CDR3 DNA reads as TGTGCCAGCAGTTTATCGGGAGGGGGCTACGAGCAGTACTTC. Amino acid sequence: CASSLSGGGYEQYF.

The chain links TRBV9 to TRBJ2-5; possibly TRBD1 or TRBD2 for D (6 bases each). Trimming removed 6 bases at V and 1 base at J, with 13 bases between. Germline V gives CDR1 SGDLS, CDR2 YYNGEE. This CDR3 has 14 residues. In DNA form, the CDR3 reads TGTGCCAGCACTTCGGGGGCGACCCAAGAGACCCAGTACTTC. It translates to CASTSGATQETQYF.